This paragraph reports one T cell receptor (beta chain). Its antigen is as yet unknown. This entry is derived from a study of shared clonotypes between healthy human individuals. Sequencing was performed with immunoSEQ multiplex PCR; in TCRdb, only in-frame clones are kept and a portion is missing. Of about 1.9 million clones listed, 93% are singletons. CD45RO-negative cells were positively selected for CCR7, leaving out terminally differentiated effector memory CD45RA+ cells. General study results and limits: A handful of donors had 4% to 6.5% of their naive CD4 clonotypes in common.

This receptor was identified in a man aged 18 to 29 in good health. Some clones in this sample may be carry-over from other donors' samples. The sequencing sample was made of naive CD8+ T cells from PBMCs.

The CDR3 region has the DNA TGTGCCAGCAGCTCCCTGGGGGAAAGCGGAGTCGGAGAAGCTTTCTTT. Its protein product is CASSSLGESGVGEAFF. This rearrangement joins TRBV7-9 to TRBJ1-1, with D perhaps matching TRBD1 (5 bases). Trimming shortened V by 4 bases and J by 8 bases, and 23 bases separated the two germline ends. Germline assignment: CDR1 SEHNR and CDR2 FQNEAQ (reference sequence). The CDR3 runs to 16 residues.